This entry concerns a single T cell receptor beta chain. Its antigen is as yet unknown. The sample comes from a study of vaccination effects on CD4 cells after COVID-19. Before sequencing, viral peptide pools were used by the ViraFEST assay to expand antigen-specific CD4+ T cells. Once cultured for approximately ten days, the cells underwent separation to obtain CD4+ T cells. Each participant was administered two doses of either the BNT162b2 or the mRNA-1273 vaccine. Prior SARS-CoV-2 infection was absent in the vaccine recipients, as shown by negative nucleocapsid antibodies. Germline CDR1 and CDR2: SNHLY and FYNNEI. This CDR3 is 15 amino acids long. V shed 6 bases and J shed 5 bases, with 19 bases lying between them. Whole-study findings and limits: In the late period after vaccination, infection- and vaccine-induced clones contracted markedly. Sampling in the study covered few convalescent patients and included no early post-infection timepoints.

Measured with immunoSEQ multiplex PCR; TCRdb has only the in-frame clones, and not every one. The top ten clones hold roughly 1.6% of a sample with more than 60,000 clones, about 67% of them seen once. The TCR originated in a human donor who received a COVID-19 vaccine. The material sequenced was CD4+ T cells from PBMCs cultured with HCoV-229E spike peptides, taken after COVID-19 vaccination. V usage is TRBV2 and J usage is TRBJ2-5; a weak D match, TRBD1 (5 bases). CDR3 amino acids: CASRAVAPGSETQYF. As DNA, the CDR3 is TGTGCCAGCAGGGCCGTTGCCCCAGGGTCTGAGACCCAGTACTTC.